This T cell receptor beta chain was found in a study of cytomegalovirus exposure and HLA in healthy donors. Study-wide findings and caveats: About 87% or about 30% of the time was how often most TCR beta V segments were productive, according to an earlier analysis. Further analysis was carried out later, and it showed several of the most significant clusters appearing linked to common viral pathogens. A list of 150 to 200 TCR beta chains associated with cytomegalovirus was given.

It was with 60 Vbeta and 13 Jbeta primers that the PCR ran. Using immunoSEQ multiplex PCR, the repertoire was profiled, and TCRdb retains in-frame clones only, with some absent. The sample consists of about 130,000 clones, about 81% of them appearing once. This clone was seen a handful of times. The antigen remains undetermined. The clonotype comes from a woman aged 25 to 39 in good health and CMV-seronegative. Material: PBMCs.

The CDR3 protein is CATSRSGLYDQPQHF. The CDR3 nucleotides read TGTGCCACCAGCAGGTCAGGTTTATATGATCAGCCCCAGCATTTT. The gene calls are TRBV15 and TRBJ1-5; D not certain. The CDR3 has 15 amino acids. Trimming removed 3 bases from V and 5 bases from J, with 14 bases in between. CDR1 is LNHNV, CDR2 YYDKDF, per germline (reference sequence).